The clone carrying this T cell receptor beta chain was detected many times. Its antigen is unidentified. In TCRdb, the 5' RACE reads were re-called with MiXCR into one record per CDR3 protein. There are 9,000 to 10,000 distinct CDR3 sequences in the sample; 2.9% occur only once, and roughly an eighth lies in the top ten. This record belongs to a study of spatial heterogeneity in lung cancer. Overall study findings and caveats: The number of expanded tumor alpha and beta chains correlated with mutation number.

V shed 4 bases and J shed 6 bases, with 13 bases lying between them. CDR1 is SGHDT and CDR2 is YYEEEE in the germline V gene. The CDR3 extends over 13 amino acids. The time point is: sample taken at primary tumor resection. The rearrangement uses TRBV5-6 and TRBJ1-1; a possible D gene is TRBD1 (5 bases). Sequences were derived from lung tumor tissue, sampled at surgery. This TCR was recovered from a male donor with early-stage non-small cell lung cancer. The chain's CDR3 is CASSPVGVSEAFF. The CDR3 DNA is TGTGCCAGCAGCCCTGTGGGGGTTTCTGAAGCTTTCTTT.